This T cell receptor beta chain was captured by sequencing in a study of OX40 agonist ivuxolimab in advanced cancers. Trimming pared 1 base from V and 5 bases from J, leaving 11 bases between. CDR1 and CDR2 (germline): MDHEN, SYDVKM. The CDR3 runs 14 residues. Study results and caveats: The 0.1-3.0 mg/kg partial responders had among the lowest clonal expansion.

Measured with immunoSEQ multiplex PCR; TCRdb has only the in-frame clones, and not every one. Of around 80,000 clones listed, 90% to 95% are singletons. This clone was seen only once. Its antigen is still unknown. The J gene is TRBJ1-1, the V gene TRBV28, with D perhaps matching TRBD1 (5 bases). This sequence originates from an adult with an advanced solid tumor such as melanoma, head and neck, liver or kidney cancer. The sequencing used CD4+ or CD8+ T cells sorted from blood, collected in a trial of the OX40 agonist ivuxolimab. The CDR3 spells CASSLSARGTEAFF. The CDR3 DNA reads TGTGCCAGCAGTTTATCCGCCCGGGGGACTGAAGCTTTCTTT.